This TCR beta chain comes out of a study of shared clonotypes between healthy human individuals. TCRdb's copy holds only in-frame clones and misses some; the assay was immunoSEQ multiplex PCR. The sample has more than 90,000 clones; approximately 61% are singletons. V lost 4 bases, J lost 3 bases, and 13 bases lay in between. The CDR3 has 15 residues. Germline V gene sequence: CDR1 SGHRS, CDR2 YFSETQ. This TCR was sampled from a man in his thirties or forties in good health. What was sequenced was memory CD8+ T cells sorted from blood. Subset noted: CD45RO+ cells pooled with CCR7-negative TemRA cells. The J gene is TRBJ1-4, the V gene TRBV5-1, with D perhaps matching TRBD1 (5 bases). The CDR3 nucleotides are TGCGCCAGCAGCGGGAGGGGTGTGTCTAATGAAAAACTGTTTTTT. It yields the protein CASSGRGVSNEKLFF.